The 26 T cell receptor beta chains listed next were all sequenced from one sample in a study of neurological immune-mediated disorders. TCRdb called the 5' RACE reads again in MiXCR, with one record for every CDR3 protein. The data contain 84,000 or so distinct CDR3 sequences, approximately 13% of them singletons. The sample's time point: longitudinal time-point 2. Sequencing was done on a sample of PBMCs. These receptors originate from a female donor with HTLV-1-associated myelopathy (HAM/TSP).

The table lists this clonotype with a few counts. The V call is TRBV28, the J call TRBJ1-3; 7 bases are shared with TRBD1. Germline loops: CDR1 MDHEN, CDR2 SYDVKM. V gave up 5 bases and J gave up 2 bases; unmatched junction bases: 6. The CDR3 is 15 amino acids. This CDR3 reads CASSVATGTGNTIYF. In nucleotides, the CDR3 is TGTGCCAGCAGTGTTGCGACAGGGACTGGAAACACCATATATTTT.

This clonotype has at least ten counts. The chain employs TRBV2 and TRBJ1-5; D remains unclear. Germline-derived CDR1 and CDR2 are SNHLY and FYNNEI. This CDR3 comprises 12 residues. V lost 5 bases to trimming and J lost 5 bases, with 7 bases between them. The CDR3 DNA is TGTGCCAGCAGTCGACGAGATCAGCCCCAGCATTTT. Amino acids: CASSRRDQPQHF.

This clonotype was found many times. This sequence joins TRBV5-1 and TRBJ2-7; the match to TRBD2 covers 8 bases. In germline, CDR1 is SGHRS, CDR2 YFSETQ. This CDR3 spans 13 amino acids. J was trimmed by 5 bases and V by 7 bases; bases with no gene match: 8. CDR3 protein: CASHPGGDNEQYF. CDR3 bases: TGCGCCAGCCATCCGGGGGGGGACAACGAGCAGTACTTC.

This clonotype was observed at least ten times. The J gene is TRBJ1-1, the V gene TRBV2; TRBD1 matches 9 bases. The CDR3 runs 14 residues. V shed 6 bases, J shed 0 bases, and the junction held 2 bases outside the gene matches. CDR1 is SNHLY, CDR2 FYNNEI, per germline. This chain's CDR3 is CASRGQGLNTEAFF. The DNA of the CDR3 is TGTGCCAGCAGGGGACAGGGTTTGAACACTGAAGCTTTCTTT.

This clonotype was found many times. The J gene is TRBJ2-5, the V gene TRBV6-1, with unresolved D. The CDR3 has 11 residues. Germline lookup yields CDR1 MNHNS and CDR2 SASEGT. Trimming took 10 bases from V and 1 from J, leaving 7 bases between them. CDR3 DNA: TGTGCCACCGAACTCCAAGAGACCCAGTACTTC. Its translation is CATELQETQYF.

Ten or more counts support this clonotype. This chain joins TRBV18 and TRBJ2-2; perhaps TRBD1 as D (5 bases). CDR1 and CDR2 (germline): KGHSH, LQKENI. The CDR3 has 15 residues. Between the trimmed V and J ends, which lost 0 bases and 2 bases, there was a span of 7 bases. The DNA for the CDR3 is TGTGCCAGCTCACCACCCAGGGCCAACACCGGGGAGCTGTTTTTT. As protein: CASSPPRANTGELFF.

This clonotype was detected ten times or more. The V call is TRBV5-1, the J call TRBJ2-7, with D unresolved. V lost 0 bases and J lost 2, with 12 bases in between. CDR1 is SGHRS, CDR2 YFSETQ, per germline. The CDR3 consists of 15 residues. Here the CDR3 reads CASSLAAGAPYEQYF. In nucleotides, the CDR3 is TGCGCCAGCAGCTTGGCGGCAGGCGCCCCCTACGAGCAGTACTTC.

The table lists this clonotype with a few counts. A much larger clone is a single base away; this may be a read error. The rearrangement links TRBV5-1 to TRBJ2-1, with 12 bases aligning to TRBD2. The junction had 6 bases not matched to a gene; V was cut back by 0 bases and J by 8 bases. CDR1 is SGHRS, CDR2 YFSETQ, per germline. This CDR3 spans 16 amino acids. CDR3 protein: CASSLGLAGAHYEQFF. The CDR3 DNA follows: TGCGCCAGCAGCTTGGGACTAGCGGGGGCCCACTATGAGCAGTTCTTC.

In regard to this clonotype: One base away lies a much larger clone, so this may be a sequencing read error. The chain is built from TRBV18 and TRBJ2-5; a possible D gene is TRBD2 (5 bases). Germline CDR1 and CDR2: KGHSH and LQKENI. This CDR3 has 13 amino acids. CDR3 bases: TGTGCCAGCTCCCCACTAGTGGCAGAGACCCAGTACTTC. It yields the protein CASSPLVAETQYF.

This clonotype was seen once. A much larger clone sits a single nucleotide away, making a read error possible. V gene TRBV11-3 combines with J gene TRBJ1-1; no definite D call. Germline V gives CDR1 SGHNT, CDR2 YENEEA. Trimming removed 0 bases from V and 5 bases from J, with 13 bases in between. CDR3 length equals 15 residues. CDR3 residues: CASSLDQWRGTEAFF. CDR3 coding DNA: TGTGCCAGCAGCTTAGACCAGTGGCGCGGAACTGAAGCTTTCTTT.

This clonotype turned up a few times. This may come from a read error, since a much larger clone is one base off. The chain employs TRBV6-5 and TRBJ2-5; TRBD2 agrees at 10 bases. CDR3 size: 14 residues. Per the germline V gene, CDR1 is MNHEY and CDR2 is SVGAGI. The CDR3 loop is CVSRPSGGSETQYF. CDR3 coding DNA: TGTGTCAGCCGGCCTAGCGGGGGTTCAGAGACCCAGTACTTC.

This clonotype occurred many times. This sequence joins TRBV30 and TRBJ2-6; D gene ambiguous. This CDR3 region has 14 residues. Trimming took 5 bases from V and 0 from J, leaving 8 bases between them. CDR1 and CDR2 from the germline V gene are GTSNPN and SVGIG (reference sequence). CDR3 sequence reads: CAWYPGSGANVLTF. The CDR3 DNA is TGTGCCTGGTATCCGGGCTCTGGGGCCAACGTCCTGACTTTC. Variable domain in full (rest from reference TRBV30 and TRBJ2-6): SQTIHQWPATLVQPVGSPLSLECTVEGTSNPNLYWYRQAAGRGLQLLFYSVGIGQISSEVPQNLSASRPQDRQFILSSKKLLLSDSGFYLCAWYPGSGANVLTFGAGSRLTVL.

This clonotype was detected many times. The chain couples TRBV10-1 to TRBJ1-2; maybe TRBD1 (6 bases). Germline CDR1 reads WNHNN; CDR2 reads SYGVQD (reference sequence). The CDR3 spans 16 residues. Trimming shortened V by 0 bases and J by 6 bases, and 17 bases separated the two germline ends. Here the CDR3 DNA reads TGCGCCAGCAGTGAGTCGGTCAGGGGATGGGAGGATGGCTACACCTTC. Amino acid sequence: CASSESVRGWEDGYTF.

Regarding this clonotype: Just one base apart from a much larger clone, this may be a read error. The chain recombines TRBV3-1 with TRBJ1-6; D perhaps matches TRBD1 (5 bases). CDR3 size: 14 residues. Per germline, CDR1 LGHDT and CDR2 YNNKEL (reference sequence). The CDR3 loop is CAISQVYGGSPLHF. Written as DNA, the CDR3 is TGTGCCATCAGCCAAGTTTACGGGGGTTCACCCCTCCACTTT.

The table lists this clonotype with many counts. The chain joins TRBV12-3 or TRBV12-4 to TRBJ1-4; D unresolved. V lost 5 bases, J lost 4 bases, and 14 bases lay in between. The CDR3 contains 15 residues. The CDR3 DNA is TGTGCCAGCAGTACCCTCGCGGGAGTTAATGAAAAACTGTTTTTT. Protein product: CASSTLAGVNEKLFF.

This clonotype was counted ten times or more. The CDR3 coding sequence is TGTGCCAGCAGCTCTAGCCGCGGGTCTTCGTACTACAATGAGCAGTTCTTC. Amino acids: CASSSSRGSSYYNEQFF. The chain uses TRBV7-9 and TRBJ2-1, with D possibly matching TRBD2 (5 bases). V was pared by 4 bases and J by 3 bases, with 19 bases between. The CDR3 has 17 amino acids. Germline-derived CDR1 and CDR2 are SEHNR and FQNEAQ (reference sequence).

There are many counts of this clonotype. The chain couples TRBV20-1 to TRBJ2-5; the D gene is possibly TRBD1 (6 bases). Looked up from germline, CDR1 is DFQATT and CDR2 is SNEGSKA (reference sequence). The V gene lost 0 bases and the J gene lost 5 bases, with 25 bases spanning the gap. This CDR3 has 18 amino acids. As DNA, the CDR3 is TGCAGTGCTAGAGATCTTATGGGGGACACCAGGTATACGGAGACCCAGTACTTC. Translated: CSARDLMGDTRYTETQYF.

In its sample, this clonotype was seen many times. The rearrangement links TRBV15 to TRBJ2-2; TRBD1 might be the D (5 bases). This CDR3 region has 16 residues. V was shortened by 3 bases and J by 6 bases, with 17 bases between the two germline ends. The germline CDR1 and CDR2 sequences are LNHNV and YYDKDF (reference sequence). CDR3 bases: TGTGCCACCAGCAGTCAGGCAGGGATCGAATCCGGGGAGCTGTTTTTT. Protein sequence: CATSSQAGIESGELFF.

This clonotype was detected many times. V gene TRBV28 combines with J gene TRBJ2-3; a possible D gene is TRBD1 (5 bases). The V end lost 4 bases, the J end lost 4 bases, and 6 bases lay between the germline ends. This CDR3 is built from 12 residues. Germline V lookup: CDR1 MDHEN, CDR2 SYDVKM. The CDR3 spells CASSSGSDTQYF. Written as DNA, the CDR3 is TGTGCCAGCAGTTCAGGGTCAGATACGCAGTATTTT.

V is TRBV3-1 and J is TRBJ2-2; D may be TRBD1 (5 bases). The CDR3 has 16 residues. With 4 bases removed from V and 2 bases from J, the gap between germline ends came to 14 bases. Germline values: CDR1 LGHDT, CDR2 YNNKEL (reference sequence). This CDR3 reads CASSRMGPINTGELFF. In DNA, the CDR3 is TGTGCCAGCAGCCGGATGGGGCCAATAAACACCGGGGAGCTGTTTTTT.

This clonotype showed up many times. The CDR3 is CASSSPGQGNTEAFF. CDR3 in DNA: TGTGCCAGCAGCTCCCCGGGACAGGGGAACACTGAAGCTTTCTTT. The genes are TRBV5-6 and TRBJ1-1; 9 bases agree with TRBD1. Germline V gives CDR1 SGHDT, CDR2 YYEEEE. V shed 3 bases, J shed 1 base, and the junction held 4 bases outside the gene matches. The CDR3 is 15 amino acids.

Remarks on this clonotype: At one boundary the junction diverges from the germline segment, which might be a read error. The chain has TRBV7-2 and TRBJ2-3; possible D gene TRBD2, 5 bases. The germline gives CDR1 SGHTA, CDR2 FQGNSA. The CDR3 runs to 15 residues. CDR3 amino acids: CASNLSPGLGDTQYF. CDR3 coding DNA: TGTGCCAGCAACTTAAGTCCGGGGTTGGGAGATACGCAGTATTTT.

This clonotype was recorded at least ten times. J is TRBJ2-7 and V is TRBV5-6; maybe TRBD1 (6 bases). The germline gives CDR1 SGHDT, CDR2 YYEEEE. The CDR3 has 14 amino acids. The germline V and J ends were trimmed by 5 bases and 3 bases, with 15 bases remaining between them. The CDR3 DNA is TGTGCCAGCAGTGGAACTTCAGGGGACTACGAGCAGTACTTC. Translation gives CASSGTSGDYEQYF.

The sample holds many counts of this clonotype. This chain joins TRBV7-9 and TRBJ2-2, with 8 bases aligning to TRBD1. Germline CDR1 is SEHNR and CDR2 is FQNEAQ (reference sequence). There are 15 residues in the CDR3. J was trimmed by 4 bases and V by 5 bases; bases with no gene match: 6. CDR3 in DNA: TGTGCCAGCAGCGCAAACGACAGGGGCACCGGGGAGCTGTTTTTT. Protein: CASSANDRGTGELFF.

This clonotype was counted many times. The V call is TRBV28, the J call TRBJ1-1, with D unresolved. Germline CDR1 is MDHEN and CDR2 is SYDVKM. The CDR3 covers 13 residues. Trimming cost V 1 base and J 1 base, with 4 bases left between them. CDR3 coding DNA: TGTGCCAGCAGTTTATACTGGAACACTGAAGCTTTCTTT. Protein: CASSLYWNTEAFF.

Ten or more counts support this clonotype. The J gene is TRBJ2-7, the V gene TRBV20-1, with D perhaps matching TRBD1 (5 bases). CDR1 DFQATT and CDR2 SNEGSKA come from the germline V gene (reference sequence). The CDR3 sequence is 12 residues long. V lost 4 bases, J lost 4 bases, and 11 bases lay in between. Written as DNA, the CDR3 is TGCAGTGCTACAGGGTGGGATTACGAGCAGTACTTC. Residues: CSATGWDYEQYF.